This T cell receptor (beta chain) was obtained from a study of T cell clonotyping in hematopoietic cell transplantation. Study-wide findings and caveats: After transplant, recipient diversity fell while pathologically expanded clonotypes grew through day 180. Graft donor and pretransplant recipient Inverse Simpson Index values predicted broader posttransplant TCR diversity. Without cell sorting, CD4 versus CD8 contributions remain unresolved.

Time point described: recipient sample about 28 days before transplant, after cytoreduction. Blood collection times were about day -28 and days 30, 100, 180 posttransplant. Points on this clone: The antigen remains undetermined.

Assay: immunoSEQ multiplex PCR; the TCRdb copy retains only in-frame clones and omits some. Of some 36,000 clones listed, 90% to 95% are singletons. The source was peripheral blood mononuclear cells, collected before stem cell transplant. This TCR was recovered from a man between 40 and 49 years old with chronic myeloid leukemia. Some clones in this sample may be carry-over from other donors' samples.

The CDR3 nucleotides read TGTGCCTGGAGTGTAAACTACAATGAGCAGTTCTTC. It yields the protein CAWSVNYNEQFF. V gene TRBV30 combines with J gene TRBJ2-1, with D hard to call. Trimming pared 0 bases from V and 3 bases from J, leaving 3 bases between. The CDR3 has 12 amino acids. Per the germline V gene, CDR1 is GTSNPN and CDR2 is SVGIG (reference sequence).